The clone carrying this T cell receptor beta chain was counted at least ten times. MiXCR, run by TCRdb on the RT-PCR reads, gives a single entry per CDR3 protein. Counted here are about 570,000 distinct CDR3 sequences, around 11% occurring once; the ten biggest clones make up approximately 9.9%. V dropped 2 bases and J dropped 14 bases, with 18 bases sitting between them. This CDR3 is 13 amino acids long. The V gene's germline CDR1 is SNHLY and CDR2 FYNNEI. The data belong to a study of response to subunit inactivated influenza vaccine. The same sample was also used in a study of T cells expressing NK-cell markers. This second report adds: Synthesis of TCR beta cDNA relied on 5'RACE template switching carrying UMIs. As a fraction of CD8+ T cells, dominant NKG2C+ clonotypes reached roughly 1.0-7.5% in over 5 donors.

The source was PBMCs from blood, collected on the day of vaccination. The sequence was obtained from a man over 45 who received an inactivated influenza vaccine. The chain employs TRBV2 and TRBJ2-5; D is perhaps TRBD2 (5 bases). The CDR3 coding sequence is TGTGCCAGCAGTGAATTCCGGGAAGAGACCCCCTACTTC. It translates to CASSEFREETPYF.